The clone carrying this TCR beta chain occurred many times. Its antigen is still unknown. TCRdb redid the calling of the 5' RACE reads with MiXCR, one entry per CDR3 protein. Of a few hundred thousand distinct CDR3 sequences listed, 10% to 13% are singletons. The data were obtained in a study of identical twins. General study points: In monozygotic twins, models underestimated the sharing of out-of-frame TCR alpha.

Healthy Caucasians provided all donations. Sequencing was carried out using memory T cells sorted from blood. This receptor was taken from a man between 45 and 60 years old in good health.

Here the CDR3 reads CASSLTSGGTYEQYF. CDR3 sequence (DNA): TGCGCCAGCAGCTTGACTAGCGGGGGGACCTACGAGCAGTACTTC. The rearrangement links TRBV5-1 to TRBJ2-7; 12 bases agree with TRBD2. Germline CDR1 SGHRS, CDR2 YFSETQ. The CDR3 runs 15 residues. With V trimmed by 1 base and J by 2 bases, 1 base remained unmatched.